The entry that follows covers one TCR beta chain sequence. The target antigen is unknown. The germline V gene encodes CDR1 SGHAT and CDR2 FQNNGV. The CDR3 is 15 amino acids. V was pared by 7 bases and J by 3 bases, with 11 bases of the junction left unmatched. This entry comes from a study of cytomegalovirus exposure and HLA in healthy donors. Study outcomes and limitations: Donors were assumed by presence/absence analyses to have roughly uniform sequencing depth. Most subjects had HLA-A and HLA-B alleles reportedly predicted accurately by TCR beta sequences. Per a later analysis, 15,000 to 20,000 TCR beta sequences showed association with HLA alleles at 0.05 false discovery rate.

The PCR made use of 60 Vbeta and 13 Jbeta primers. Profiling relied on immunoSEQ multiplex PCR, and the TCRdb table lists in-frame clones only, not all of them. The table has 150,000 or so clones, around 84% seen once; the top ten hold 2% to 3%. The chain has TRBV11-2 and TRBJ2-7; 8 bases line up with TRBD1. Source material: PBMCs. This receptor was identified in a man aged 45 to 65 in good health and CMV-seronegative. In nucleotides, the CDR3 is TGTGCCAGCACCCTGGGACAGGCCCTGATCTACGAGCAGTACTTC. Its translation is CASTLGQALIYEQYF.